This TCR beta chain was found in a study of blood T cell repertoires in COVID-19. The CDR3 consists of 15 residues. Germline values: CDR1 LNHDA, CDR2 SQIVND (reference sequence). V was cut by 6 bases and J by 4 bases, with 18 bases left in between. Assay: immunoSEQ multiplex PCR; the TCRdb copy retains only in-frame clones and omits some. The data contain 150,000 or so clones, approximately 81% of them singletons. The sample was PBMCs or T cells enriched from blood (not recorded which). V is TRBV19 and J is TRBJ1-1; tentatively, D is TRBD1 (5 bases). The receptor's source is a woman in her thirties or forties with acute COVID-19. Written as DNA, the CDR3 is TGTGCCAGTAGGGGGGGGAGCAGGGATGGCACTGAAGCTTTCTTT. Its translation is CASRGGSRDGTEAFF. The full variable domain, with the rest looked up from reference TRBV19 and TRBJ1-1, is DGGITQSPKYLFRKEGQNVTLSCEQNLNHDAMYWYRQDPGQGLRLIYYSQIVNDFQKGDIAEGYSVSREKKESFPLTVTSAQKNPTAFYLCASRGGSRDGTEAFFGQGTRLTVV.